A selection of T cell receptor beta chains follows, all from one sample in a study of blood T cells in healthy people across ages. TCRdb ran MiXCR on the 5' RACE reads and lists one entry per CDR3 protein. The profile shows over a million distinct CDR3 sequences, 40% to 55% of them singletons. Sample: blood. These receptors came from a woman aged 55 to 70 in good health. Both conserved end residues are part of each CDR3. The D gene is left open where the match is weak. Expanded clones get a size class; other rows say once, few or many, or leave the size out.

abundance,d_gene,j_gene,v_gene,CDR3aa,CDR3nt
.,.,TRBJ2-1,TRBV4-2,CASSQDLRGLGYNEQFF,TGTGCCAGCAGCCAAGATCTGAGAGGGCTGGGGTACAATGAGCAGTTCTTC
.,TRBD2,TRBJ2-5,TRBV12-3/TRBV12-4,CASSIGLAGNQETQYF,TGTGCCAGCAGTATAGGACTAGCGGGGAACCAAGAGACCCAGTACTTC
few,.,TRBJ2-7,TRBV5-4,CASSFRDFGTDRSPWYF,TGTGCCAGCAGCTTTCGGGACTTCGGGACCGACCGGTCGCCCTGGTACTTC
.,TRBD2,TRBJ2-1,TRBV6-6,CASSQAGGSNEQFF,TGTGCCAGCAGCCAGGCGGGAGGTAGCAATGAGCAGTTCTTC
.,.,TRBJ1-2,TRBV12-3/TRBV12-4,CASRCHGYTF,TGTGCCAGCAGGTGTCATGGCTACACCTTC
few,TRBD1,TRBJ2-5,TRBV6-6,CASSATGERLLREQYF,TGTGCCAGCAGTGCGACAGGGGAGAGGCTCTTGAGGGAGCAGTACTTC
.,TRBD1,TRBJ2-1,TRBV29-1,CSTIRGQGGQFF,TGCAGCACCATCAGGGGGCAGGGTGGGCAGTTCTTC
.,TRBD2,TRBJ2-1,TRBV15,CATSRGTSGRYNEQFF,TGTGCCACCAGCAGAGGAACTAGCGGGAGGTACAATGAGCAGTTCTTC
.,TRBD2,TRBJ2-5,TRBV24-1,CATSPGGPGNEQYF,TGTGCCACCAGCCCGGGGGGGCCCGGGAATGAGCAGTACTTC
.,.,TRBJ1-6,TRBV29-1,CSVRQGFNSPLHF,TGCAGCGTTAGGCAGGGTTTCAATTCACCCCTCCACTTT
few,.,TRBJ2-7,TRBV5-1,CASSYERSDYEQYF,TGCGCCAGCAGCTACGAACGGAGCGACTACGAGCAGTACTTC
many,.,TRBJ2-7,TRBV14,CASSQGIYEQYF,TGTGCCAGCAGCCAGGGTATTTACGAGCAGTACTTC
many,TRBD2,TRBJ2-3,TRBV12-3/TRBV12-4,CASASPGTSGRGTQYF,TGTGCCAGCGCCTCCCCTGGGACTAGCGGGAGAGGAACGCAGTATTTT
.,.,TRBJ1-4,TRBV4-1,CASSQDQGSYEKLFF,TGCGCCAGCAGCCAAGATCAGGGAAGCTATGAAAAACTGTTTTTT
.,TRBD2,TRBJ2-7,TRBV30,CAWKTSGSGEQYF,TGTGCCTGGAAAACTAGCGGGTCGGGCGAGCAGTACTTC
.,.,TRBJ2-7,TRBV29-1,CSVAPRRGSYEQYF,TGCAGCGTTGCCCCGAGGAGGGGCTCCTACGAGCAGTACTTC
.,.,TRBJ2-1,TRBV2,CASSGSRYEQFF,TGTGCCAGCAGCGGGAGTAGGTATGAGCAGTTCTTC
.,.,TRBJ2-7,TRBV11-2,CASSLEPLSYEQYF,TGTGCCAGCAGCTTAGAGCCCCTCTCCTACGAGCAGTACTTC
.,.,TRBJ2-1,TRBV20-1,CSATGIVETSYNEQFF,TGCAGTGCTACCGGCATAGTGGAGACCTCCTACAATGAGCAGTTCTTC
many,.,TRBJ2-3,TRBV29-1,CSVGGTLTDTQYF,TGCAGCGTTGGGGGGACCTTGACAGATACGCAGTATTTT
few,TRBD1,TRBJ1-1,TRBV5-1,CASSRDSPNTEAFF,TGCGCCAGCAGCAGGGACAGCCCGAACACTGAAGCTTTCTTT
.,.,TRBJ2-1,TRBV20-1,CSAGAGPEEQFF,TGCAGTGCTGGGGCGGGACCGGAGGAGCAGTTCTTC
few,TRBD2,TRBJ2-3,TRBV11-2,CASSPRFGGRDTQYF,TGTGCCAGCAGCCCCCGGTTTGGCGGGAGAGATACGCAGTATTTT
.,.,TRBJ1-6,TRBV5-6,CASSLEQSPLHF,TGTGCCAGCAGCTTGGAACAATCACCCCTCCACTTT
.,.,TRBJ2-7,TRBV12-3/TRBV12-4,CASSLKRSMSYEQYF,TGTGCCAGCAGTTTAAAGCGGTCTATGTCCTACGAGCAGTACTTC
.,TRBD2,TRBJ2-2,TRBV9,CASSVHTSGGTGELFF,TGTGCCAGCAGCGTCCATACTAGCGGGGGCACCGGGGAGCTGTTTTTT
.,TRBD2,TRBJ2-1,TRBV6-2/TRBV6-3,CASSPVLAGPTAQFF,TGTGCCAGCAGCCCGGTACTAGCGGGCCCTACCGCGCAGTTCTTC
many,.,TRBJ2-1,TRBV5-1,CASSLVGSEFNEQFF,TGCGCCAGCAGCTTGGTTGGTAGCGAGTTCAATGAGCAGTTCTTC
.,.,TRBJ1-5,TRBV6-2/TRBV6-3,CASSYKGWGNQPQHF,TGTGCCAGCAGTTACAAGGGTTGGGGCAATCAGCCCCAGCATTTT